This T cell receptor (beta chain) was observed in a study of shared clonotypes between healthy human individuals. Germline trimming cut 4 bases from V and 4 bases from J; bases unmatched to any gene: 5. The CDR3 totals 14 residues. Germline V gives CDR1 SGHRS, CDR2 YFSETQ. About this clone itself: The sample has other DNA sequences that encode this CDR3 too.

Repertoires were generated with immunoSEQ multiplex PCR, while TCRdb's copy carries only in-frame clones and drops some. The table records approximately 1.5 million clones, 98% of them present only once. The sequencing input was naive CD4+ T cells sorted from blood. The sample's subset: CD45RA+ positively selected. This receptor was obtained from a man aged 30-40 years in good health. This chain joins TRBV5-1 and TRBJ2-1, with 7 bases that match TRBD2. The DNA for the CDR3 is TGCGCCAGCAGCCCGGGAGGTTCATACAATGAGCAGTTCTTC. Its protein product is CASSPGGSYNEQFF.